The following is a T cell receptor beta chain sequence with its context. Antigen specificity is unknown. PCR employed 60 Vbeta and 13 Jbeta primers. Assay: immunoSEQ multiplex PCR; the TCRdb copy retains only in-frame clones and omits some. The repertoire holds 90,000 to 110,000 clones, with about 80% as singletons. Nominally healthy donors were sampled, though unrecorded immune exposures were likely. This record belongs to a study of cytomegalovirus exposure and HLA in healthy donors. Findings and caveats of the study: Reportedly, TCR beta sequences accurately predicted HLA-A and HLA-B alleles in most subjects. The investigators catalogued 150 to 200 TCR beta chains as cytomegalovirus-associated. HLA allele associations emerged for 16,951 TCR beta sequences in a later analysis, at 0.05 false discovery rate.

Trimming removed 4 bases from V and 5 bases from J, with 9 bases in between. From germline, CDR1 is SGHDT and CDR2 YYEEEE. The CDR3 covers 12 residues. This TCR derives from a man aged 30 to 39 in good health and CMV-seronegative. The sequencing input was PBMCs. This chain joins TRBV5-6 and TRBJ1-2, with no clear D. CDR3: CASSPQLYGYTF. The DNA for the CDR3 is TGTGCCAGCAGCCCACAGCTTTATGGCTACACCTTC.